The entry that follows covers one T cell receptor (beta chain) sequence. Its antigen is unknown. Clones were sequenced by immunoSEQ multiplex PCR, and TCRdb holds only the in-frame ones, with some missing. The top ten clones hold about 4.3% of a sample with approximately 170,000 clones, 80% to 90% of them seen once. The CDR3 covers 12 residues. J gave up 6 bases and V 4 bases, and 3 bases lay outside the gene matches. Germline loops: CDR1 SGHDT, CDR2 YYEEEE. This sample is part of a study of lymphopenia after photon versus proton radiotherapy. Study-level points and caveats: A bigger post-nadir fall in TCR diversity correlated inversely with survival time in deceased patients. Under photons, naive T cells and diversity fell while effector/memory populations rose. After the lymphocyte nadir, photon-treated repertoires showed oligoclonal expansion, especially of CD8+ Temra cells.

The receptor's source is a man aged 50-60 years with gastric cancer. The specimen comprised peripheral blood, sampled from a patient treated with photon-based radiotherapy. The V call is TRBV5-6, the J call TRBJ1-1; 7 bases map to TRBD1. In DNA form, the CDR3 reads TGTGCCAGCAGCGTGACAGGGTCTGAAGCTTTCTTT. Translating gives CASSVTGSEAFF.